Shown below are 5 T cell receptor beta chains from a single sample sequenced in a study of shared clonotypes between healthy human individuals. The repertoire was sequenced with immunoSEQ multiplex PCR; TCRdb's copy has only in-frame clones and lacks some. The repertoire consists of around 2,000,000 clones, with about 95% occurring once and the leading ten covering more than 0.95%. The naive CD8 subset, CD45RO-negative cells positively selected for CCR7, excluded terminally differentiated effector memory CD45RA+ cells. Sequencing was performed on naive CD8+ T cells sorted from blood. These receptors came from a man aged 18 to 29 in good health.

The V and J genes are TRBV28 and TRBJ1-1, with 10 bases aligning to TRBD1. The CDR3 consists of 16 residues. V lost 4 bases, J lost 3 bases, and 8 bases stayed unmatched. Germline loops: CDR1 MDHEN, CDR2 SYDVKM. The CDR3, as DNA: TGTGCCAGCAGTTCTCGACAGGGGGCGGGGGACACTGAAGCTTTCTTT. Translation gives CASSSRQGAGDTEAFF.

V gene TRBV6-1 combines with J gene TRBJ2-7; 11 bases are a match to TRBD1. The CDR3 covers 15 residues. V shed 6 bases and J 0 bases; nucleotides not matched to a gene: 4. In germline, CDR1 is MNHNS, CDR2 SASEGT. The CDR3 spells CASRGTGGISYEQYF. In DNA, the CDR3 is TGTGCCAGCAGGGGGACAGGGGGGATCTCCTACGAGCAGTACTTC.

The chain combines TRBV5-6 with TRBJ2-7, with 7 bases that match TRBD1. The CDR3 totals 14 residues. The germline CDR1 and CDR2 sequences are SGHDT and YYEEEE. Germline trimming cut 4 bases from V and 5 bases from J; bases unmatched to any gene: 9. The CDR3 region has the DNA TGTGCCAGCAGCCTTGGCGACAGGGATGACGAGCAGTACTTC. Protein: CASSLGDRDDEQYF.

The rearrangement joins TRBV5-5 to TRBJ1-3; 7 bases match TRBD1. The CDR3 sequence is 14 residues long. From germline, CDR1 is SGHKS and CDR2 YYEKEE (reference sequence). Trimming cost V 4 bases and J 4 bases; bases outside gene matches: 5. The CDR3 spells CASSLSTGGNTIYF. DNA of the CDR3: TGTGCCAGCAGCCTCTCGACAGGGGGAAACACCATATATTTT.

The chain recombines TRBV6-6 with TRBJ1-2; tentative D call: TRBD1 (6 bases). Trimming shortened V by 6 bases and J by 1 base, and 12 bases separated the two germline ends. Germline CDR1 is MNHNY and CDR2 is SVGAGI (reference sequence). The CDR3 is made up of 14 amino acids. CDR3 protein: CASSATGFNYGYTF. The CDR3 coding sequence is TGTGCCAGCAGCGCCACAGGGTTTAACTATGGCTACACCTTC.